This note documents a single T cell receptor (beta chain) sequence. Its cognate antigen is unknown. The assay ran at deep level. Libraries were prepared by immunoSEQ multiplex PCR; TCRdb keeps only in-frame clonotypes and omits some of them. The sample lists 2 million to 2.5 million clones; approximately 94% were seen once. The data are from a study of shared clonotypes between healthy human individuals. The study, taken as a whole, reports: Of the naive CD4 clonotypes, around 5.2% were shared across several donors. Sorted-subset sequencing was shown by rarefaction to be incomplete despite large depth.

V lost 4 bases, J lost 4 bases, and 18 bases lay in between. CDR1 is SGHRS, CDR2 YFSETQ, per germline. The CDR3 consists of 16 residues. Only CD45RO-negative cells positively selected for CCR7 counted as naive CD8 cells, so terminally differentiated effector memory CD45RA+ cells were excluded. This chain links TRBV5-1 with TRBJ2-1; D gene ambiguous. This sequence was found in a man between 18 and 29 years old in good health. Some clones in this sample may be carry-over from other donors' samples. Material: naive CD8+ T cells from PBMCs. As DNA, the CDR3 is TGCGCCAGCAGCCCCTCTTTGGGTGGTCCGTACAATGAGCAGTTCTTC. It is translated as CASSPSLGGPYNEQFF.